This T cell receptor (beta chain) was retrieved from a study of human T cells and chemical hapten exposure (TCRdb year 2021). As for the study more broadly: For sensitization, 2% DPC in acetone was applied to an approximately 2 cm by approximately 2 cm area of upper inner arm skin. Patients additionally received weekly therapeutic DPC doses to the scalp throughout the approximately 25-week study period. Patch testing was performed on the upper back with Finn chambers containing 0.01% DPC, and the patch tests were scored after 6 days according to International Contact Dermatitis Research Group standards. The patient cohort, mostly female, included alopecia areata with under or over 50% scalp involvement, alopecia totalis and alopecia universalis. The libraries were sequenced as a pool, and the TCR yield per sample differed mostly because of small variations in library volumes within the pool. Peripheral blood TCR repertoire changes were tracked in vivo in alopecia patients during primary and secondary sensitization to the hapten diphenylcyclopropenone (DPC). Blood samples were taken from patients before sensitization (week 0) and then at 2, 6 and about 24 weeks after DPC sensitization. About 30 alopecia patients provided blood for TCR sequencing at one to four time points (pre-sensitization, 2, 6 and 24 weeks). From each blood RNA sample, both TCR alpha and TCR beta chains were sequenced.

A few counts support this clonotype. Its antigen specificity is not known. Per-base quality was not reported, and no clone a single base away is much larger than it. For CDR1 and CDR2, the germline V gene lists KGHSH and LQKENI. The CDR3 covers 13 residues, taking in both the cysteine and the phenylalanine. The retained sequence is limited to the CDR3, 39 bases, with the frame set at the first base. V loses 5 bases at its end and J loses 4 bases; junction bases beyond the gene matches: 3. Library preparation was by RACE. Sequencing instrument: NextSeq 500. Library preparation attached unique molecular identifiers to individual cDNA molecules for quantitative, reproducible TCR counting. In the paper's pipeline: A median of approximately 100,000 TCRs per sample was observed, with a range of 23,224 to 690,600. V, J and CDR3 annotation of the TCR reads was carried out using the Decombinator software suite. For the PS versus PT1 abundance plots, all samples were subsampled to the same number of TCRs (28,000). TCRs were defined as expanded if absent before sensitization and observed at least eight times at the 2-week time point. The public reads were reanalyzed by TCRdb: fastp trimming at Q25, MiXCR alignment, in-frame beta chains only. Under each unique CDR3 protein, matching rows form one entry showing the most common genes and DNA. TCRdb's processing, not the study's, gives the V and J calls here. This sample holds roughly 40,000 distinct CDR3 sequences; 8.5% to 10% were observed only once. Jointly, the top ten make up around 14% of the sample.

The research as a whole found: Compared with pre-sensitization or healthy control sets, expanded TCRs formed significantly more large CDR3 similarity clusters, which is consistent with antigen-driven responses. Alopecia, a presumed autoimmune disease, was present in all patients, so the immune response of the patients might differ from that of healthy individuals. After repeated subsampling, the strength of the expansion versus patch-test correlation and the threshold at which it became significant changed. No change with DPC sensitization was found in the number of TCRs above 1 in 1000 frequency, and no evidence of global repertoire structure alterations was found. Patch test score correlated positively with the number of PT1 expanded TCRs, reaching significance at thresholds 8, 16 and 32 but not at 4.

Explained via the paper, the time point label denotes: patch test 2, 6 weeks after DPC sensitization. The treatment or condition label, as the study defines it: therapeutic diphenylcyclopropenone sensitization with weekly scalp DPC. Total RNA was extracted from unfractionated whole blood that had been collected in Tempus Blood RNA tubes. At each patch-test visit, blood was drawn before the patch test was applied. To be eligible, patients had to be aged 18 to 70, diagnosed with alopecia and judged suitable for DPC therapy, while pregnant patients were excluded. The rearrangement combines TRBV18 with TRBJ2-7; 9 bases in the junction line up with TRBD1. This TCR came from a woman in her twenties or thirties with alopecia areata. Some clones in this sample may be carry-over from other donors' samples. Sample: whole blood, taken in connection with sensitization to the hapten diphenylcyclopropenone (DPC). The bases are TGTGCCAGCTCATCCGGACAGGGGTACGAGCAGTACTTC. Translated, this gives CASSSGQGYEQYF.